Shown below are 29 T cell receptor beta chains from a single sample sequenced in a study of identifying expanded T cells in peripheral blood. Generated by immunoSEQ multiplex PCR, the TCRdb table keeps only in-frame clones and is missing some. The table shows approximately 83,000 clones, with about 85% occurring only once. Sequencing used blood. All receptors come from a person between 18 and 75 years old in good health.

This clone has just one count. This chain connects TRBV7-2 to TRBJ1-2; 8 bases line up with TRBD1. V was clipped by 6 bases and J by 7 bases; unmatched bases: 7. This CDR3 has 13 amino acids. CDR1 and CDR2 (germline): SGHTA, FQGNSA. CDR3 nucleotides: TGTGCCAGCAGTTCCGGACAGGGTGGTGGCTACACCTTC. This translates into CASSSGQGGGYTF.

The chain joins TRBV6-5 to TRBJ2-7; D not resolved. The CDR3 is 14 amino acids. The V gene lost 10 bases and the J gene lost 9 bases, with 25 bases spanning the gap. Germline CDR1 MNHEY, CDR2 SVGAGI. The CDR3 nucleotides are TGTGCCACCAGCGCACGTTTCTCGACACTCGGGCAGTACTTC. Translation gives CATSARFSTLGQYF.

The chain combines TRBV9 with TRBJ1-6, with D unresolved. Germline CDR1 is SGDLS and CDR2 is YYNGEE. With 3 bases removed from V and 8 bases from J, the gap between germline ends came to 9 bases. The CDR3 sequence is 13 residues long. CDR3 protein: CASSGTVDSPLHF. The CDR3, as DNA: TGTGCCAGCAGCGGGACTGTGGATTCACCCCTCCACTTT.

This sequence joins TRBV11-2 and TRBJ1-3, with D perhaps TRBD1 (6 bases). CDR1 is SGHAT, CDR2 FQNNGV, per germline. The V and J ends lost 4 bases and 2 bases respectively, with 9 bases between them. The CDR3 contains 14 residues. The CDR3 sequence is CASSSWTAGNTIYF. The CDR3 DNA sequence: TGTGCCAGCAGCTCCTGGACAGCTGGAAACACCATATATTTT.

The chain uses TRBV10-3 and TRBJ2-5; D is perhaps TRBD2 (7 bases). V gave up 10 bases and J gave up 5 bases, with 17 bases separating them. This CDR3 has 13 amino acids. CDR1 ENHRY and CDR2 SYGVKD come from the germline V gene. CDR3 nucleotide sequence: TGTGCCACCCAGGGCAGGGGAGGGGAGACCCAGTACTTC. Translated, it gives CATQGRGGETQYF.

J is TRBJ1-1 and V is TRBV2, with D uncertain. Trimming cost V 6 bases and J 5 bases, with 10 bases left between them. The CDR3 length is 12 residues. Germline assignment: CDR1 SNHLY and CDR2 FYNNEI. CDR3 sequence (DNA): TGTGCCAGCAGGGGCTTGCTGACTGAAGCTTTCTTT. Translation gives CASRGLLTEAFF. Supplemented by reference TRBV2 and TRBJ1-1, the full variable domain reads EPEVTQTPSHQVTQMGQEVILRCVPISNHLYFYWYRQILGQKVEFLVSFYNNEISEKSEIFDDQFSVERPDGSNFTLKIRSTKLEDSAMYFCASRGLLTEAFFGQGTRLTVV.

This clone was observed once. This CDR3 is CASSKDGHDRGGSGELFF. In DNA form, the CDR3 reads TGTGCCAGCAGCAAAGATGGGCACGACAGGGGAGGATCCGGGGAGCTGTTTTTT. The chain recombines TRBV21-1 with TRBJ2-2; the D call TRBD1 from the table was never checked on the DNA. TRBV21-1 is given as a pseudogene. The CDR3 length is 18 residues.

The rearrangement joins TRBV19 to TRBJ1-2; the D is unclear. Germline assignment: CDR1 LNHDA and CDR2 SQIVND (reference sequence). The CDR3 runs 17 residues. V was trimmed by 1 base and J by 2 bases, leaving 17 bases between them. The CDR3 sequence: CASSIGSEAAINYGYTF. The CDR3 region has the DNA TGTGCCAGTAGTATAGGGTCTGAGGCAGCCATAAACTATGGCTACACCTTC.

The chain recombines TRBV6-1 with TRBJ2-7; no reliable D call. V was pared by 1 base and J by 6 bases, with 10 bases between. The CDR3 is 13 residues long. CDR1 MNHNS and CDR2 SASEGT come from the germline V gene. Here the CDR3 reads CASSEEETSEQYF. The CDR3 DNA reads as TGTGCCAGCAGTGAAGAGGAGACATCCGAGCAGTACTTC.

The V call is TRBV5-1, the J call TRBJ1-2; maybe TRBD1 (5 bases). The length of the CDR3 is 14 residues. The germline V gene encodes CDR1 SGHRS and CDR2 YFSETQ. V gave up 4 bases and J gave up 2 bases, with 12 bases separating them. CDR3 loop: CASSLSGGNYGYTF. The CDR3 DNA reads TGCGCCAGCAGCCTCTCGGGGGGGAACTATGGCTACACCTTC.

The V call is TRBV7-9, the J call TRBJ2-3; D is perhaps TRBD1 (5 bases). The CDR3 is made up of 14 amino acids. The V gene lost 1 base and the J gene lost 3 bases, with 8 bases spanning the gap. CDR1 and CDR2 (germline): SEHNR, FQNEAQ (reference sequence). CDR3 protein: CASSLEAGTDTQYF. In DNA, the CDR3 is TGTGCCAGCAGCTTAGAGGCAGGGACAGATACGCAGTATTTT.

CDR3 nucleotide sequence: TGTGCCAGCAACCGGGACAGGGGGCGATATGAGCAGTTCTTC. Translated, it gives CASNRDRGRYEQFF. J is TRBJ2-1 and V is TRBV6-1; 12 bases map to TRBD1. Trimming cost V 7 bases and J 8 bases; bases outside gene matches: 6. This CDR3 comprises 14 residues. The germline V gene has CDR1 MNHNS and CDR2 SASEGT.

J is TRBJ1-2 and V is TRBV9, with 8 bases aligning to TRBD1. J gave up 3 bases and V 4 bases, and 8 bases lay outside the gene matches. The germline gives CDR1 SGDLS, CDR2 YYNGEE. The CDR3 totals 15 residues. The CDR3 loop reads CASSPGQVWDYGYTF. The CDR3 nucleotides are TGTGCCAGCAGCCCGGGACAGGTATGGGACTATGGCTACACCTTC. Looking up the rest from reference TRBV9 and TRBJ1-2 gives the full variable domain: DSGVTQTPKHLITATGQRVTLRCSPRSGDLSVYWYQQSLDQGLQFLIQYYNGEERAKGNILERFSAQQFPDLHSELNLSSLELGDSALYFCASSPGQVWDYGYTFGSGTRLTVV.

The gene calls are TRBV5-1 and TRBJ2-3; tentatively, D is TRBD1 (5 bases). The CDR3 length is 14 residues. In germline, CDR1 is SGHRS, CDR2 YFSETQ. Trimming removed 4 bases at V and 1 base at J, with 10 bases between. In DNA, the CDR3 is TGCGCCAGCAGCCCAGGACACCGCACAGATACGCAGTATTTT. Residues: CASSPGHRTDTQYF. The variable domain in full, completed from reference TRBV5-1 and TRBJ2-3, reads KAGVTQTPRYLIKTRGQQVTLSCSPISGHRSVSWYQQTPGQGLQFLFEYFSETQRNKGNFPGRFSGRQFSNSRSEMNVSTLELGDSALYLCASSPGHRTDTQYFGPGTRLTVL.

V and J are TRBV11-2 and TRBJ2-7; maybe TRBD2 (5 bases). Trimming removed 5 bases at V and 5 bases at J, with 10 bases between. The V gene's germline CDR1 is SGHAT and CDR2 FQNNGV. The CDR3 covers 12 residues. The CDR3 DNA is TGTGCCAGCAGCCGCGGGTTAAACGAGCAGTACTTC. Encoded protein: CASSRGLNEQYF.

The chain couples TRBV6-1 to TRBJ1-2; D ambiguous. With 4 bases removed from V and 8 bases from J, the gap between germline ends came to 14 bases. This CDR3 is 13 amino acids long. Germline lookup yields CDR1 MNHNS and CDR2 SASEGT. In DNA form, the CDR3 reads TGTGCCAGCAGTGCTGGACCCGTGCGGGGCTACACCTTC. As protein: CASSAGPVRGYTF.

Here the CDR3 DNA reads TGTGCCAGCAGCCGATGGACAGGTCTGACTATTACCAATTCACCCCTCCACTTT. The encoded protein is CASSRWTGLTITNSPLHF. This chain uses TRBV5-5 with TRBJ1-6; 7 bases map to TRBD1. The ends lost 4 bases at V and 7 bases at J; junction bases unmatched: 17. CDR1 is SGHKS and CDR2 is YYEKEE in the germline V gene (reference sequence). The length of the CDR3 is 18 residues. The variable domain in full, completed from reference TRBV5-5 and TRBJ1-6, reads DAGVTQSPTHLIKTRGQQVTLRCSPISGHKSVSWYQQVLGQGPQFIFQYYEKEERGRGNFPDRFSARQFPNYSSELNVNALLLGDSALYLCASSRWTGLTITNSPLHFGNGTRLTVT.

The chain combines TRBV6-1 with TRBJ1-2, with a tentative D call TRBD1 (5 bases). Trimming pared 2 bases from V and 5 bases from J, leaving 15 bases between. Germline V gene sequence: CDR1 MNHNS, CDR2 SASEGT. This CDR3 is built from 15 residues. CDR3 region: CASSEQGGAGYGYTF. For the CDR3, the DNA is TGTGCCAGCAGTGAACAGGGAGGTGCGGGTTATGGCTACACCTTC.

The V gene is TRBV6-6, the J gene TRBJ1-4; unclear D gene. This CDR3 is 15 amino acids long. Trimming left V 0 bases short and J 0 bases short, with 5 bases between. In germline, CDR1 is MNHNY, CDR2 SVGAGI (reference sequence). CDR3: CASSYSGATNEKLFF. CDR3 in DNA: TGTGCCAGCAGTTACTCTGGCGCAACTAATGAAAAACTGTTTTTT.

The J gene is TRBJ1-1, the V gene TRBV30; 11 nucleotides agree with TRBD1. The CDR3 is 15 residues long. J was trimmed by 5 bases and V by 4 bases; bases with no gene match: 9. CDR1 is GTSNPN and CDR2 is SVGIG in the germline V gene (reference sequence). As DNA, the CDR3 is TGTGCCTGGAAACCCCGGGACAGGGGGAGTACTGAAGCTTTCTTT. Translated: CAWKPRDRGSTEAFF.

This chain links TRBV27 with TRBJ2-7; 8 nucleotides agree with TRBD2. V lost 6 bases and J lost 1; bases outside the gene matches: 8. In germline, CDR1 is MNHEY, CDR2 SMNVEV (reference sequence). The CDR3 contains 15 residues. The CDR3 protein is CASRRPGGRSYEQYF. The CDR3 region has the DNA TGTGCCAGCAGAAGACCAGGCGGGAGGTCCTACGAGCAGTACTTC.

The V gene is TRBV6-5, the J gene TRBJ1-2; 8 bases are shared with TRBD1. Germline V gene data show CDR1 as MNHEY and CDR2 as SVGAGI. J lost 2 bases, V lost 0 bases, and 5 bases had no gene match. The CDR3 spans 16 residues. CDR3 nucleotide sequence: TGTGCCAGCAGTTACTCGACAGCAGGGGGCAACTATGGCTACACCTTC. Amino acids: CASSYSTAGGNYGYTF.

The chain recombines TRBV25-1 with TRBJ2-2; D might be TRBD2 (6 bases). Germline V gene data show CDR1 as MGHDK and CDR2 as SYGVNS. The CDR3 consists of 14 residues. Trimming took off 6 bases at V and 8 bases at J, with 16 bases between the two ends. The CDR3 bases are TGTGCCAGCAGGCCGCAGGGAGGTGGAGGGGAGCTGTTTTTT. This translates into CASRPQGGGGELFF.

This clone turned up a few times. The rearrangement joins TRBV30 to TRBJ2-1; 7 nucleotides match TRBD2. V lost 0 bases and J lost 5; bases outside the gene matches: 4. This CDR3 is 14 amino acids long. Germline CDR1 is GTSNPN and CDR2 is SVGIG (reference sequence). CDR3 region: CAWSVTSVDNEQFF. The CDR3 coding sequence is TGTGCCTGGAGTGTTACTAGCGTCGACAATGAGCAGTTCTTC.

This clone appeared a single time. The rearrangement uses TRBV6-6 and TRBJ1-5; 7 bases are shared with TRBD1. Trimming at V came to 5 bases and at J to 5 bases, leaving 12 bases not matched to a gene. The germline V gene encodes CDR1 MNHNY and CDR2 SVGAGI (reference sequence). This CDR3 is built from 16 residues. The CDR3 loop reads CASSPYGDREDQPQHF. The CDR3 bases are TGTGCCAGCAGTCCGTATGGCGACAGGGAGGATCAGCCCCAGCATTTT.

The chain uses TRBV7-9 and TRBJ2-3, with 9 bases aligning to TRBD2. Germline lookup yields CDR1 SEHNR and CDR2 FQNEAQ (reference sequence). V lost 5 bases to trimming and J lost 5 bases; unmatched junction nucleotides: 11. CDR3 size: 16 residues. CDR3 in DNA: TGTGCCAGCAGCGCCCGGGGAGCGGGGGGTGGAGATACGCAGTATTTT. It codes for CASSARGAGGGDTQYF.

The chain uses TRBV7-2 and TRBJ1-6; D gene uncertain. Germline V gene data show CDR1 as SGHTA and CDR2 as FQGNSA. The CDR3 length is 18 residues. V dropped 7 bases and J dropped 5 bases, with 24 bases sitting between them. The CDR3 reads CASNIRVRLRGDNSPLHF. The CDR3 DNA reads TGTGCCAGCAACATCCGGGTCCGGTTGCGGGGAGATAATTCACCCCTCCACTTT.

The CDR3 loop is CASSLSWGARETQYF. CDR3 nucleotides: TGTGCCAGCAGCTTGTCCTGGGGGGCCCGGGAGACCCAGTACTTC. V and J are TRBV5-4 and TRBJ2-5; D is perhaps TRBD1 or TRBD2 (6 bases each). The CDR3 loop spans 15 amino acids. Germline V gene data show CDR1 as SGHNT and CDR2 as YYREEE (reference sequence). Trimming left V 1 base short and J 5 bases short, with 15 bases between.

The CDR3 DNA follows: TGTGCCAGCAGTTACACAATAAGTTGGGGGACTGGCTACACCTTC. Its protein is CASSYTISWGTGYTF. V is TRBV6-6 and J is TRBJ1-2, with D possibly matching TRBD1 (5 bases). V gave up 2 bases and J gave up 7 bases, with 17 bases separating them. The CDR3 covers 15 residues. Germline CDR1 reads MNHNY; CDR2 reads SVGAGI (reference sequence).